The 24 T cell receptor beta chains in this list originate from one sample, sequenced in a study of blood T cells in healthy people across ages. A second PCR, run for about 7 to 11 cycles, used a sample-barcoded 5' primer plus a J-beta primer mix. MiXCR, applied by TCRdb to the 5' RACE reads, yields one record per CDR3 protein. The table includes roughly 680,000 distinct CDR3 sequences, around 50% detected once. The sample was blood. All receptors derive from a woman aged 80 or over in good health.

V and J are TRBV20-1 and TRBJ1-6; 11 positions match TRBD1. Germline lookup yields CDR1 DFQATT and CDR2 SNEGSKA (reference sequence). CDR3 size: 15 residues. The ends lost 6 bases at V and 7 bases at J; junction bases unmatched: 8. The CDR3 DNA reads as TGCAGTGCCCGCGGACAGGGGGCCGTCAATTCACCCCTCCACTTT. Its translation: CSARGQGAVNSPLHF.

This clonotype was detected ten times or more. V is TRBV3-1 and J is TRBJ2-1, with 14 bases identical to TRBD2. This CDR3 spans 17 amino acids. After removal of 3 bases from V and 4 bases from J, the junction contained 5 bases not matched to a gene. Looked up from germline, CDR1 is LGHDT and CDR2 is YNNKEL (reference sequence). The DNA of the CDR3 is TGTGCCAGCAGCCAGGGACTAGCGGGGGCGGGATACAATGAGCAGTTCTTC. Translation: CASSQGLAGAGYNEQFF.

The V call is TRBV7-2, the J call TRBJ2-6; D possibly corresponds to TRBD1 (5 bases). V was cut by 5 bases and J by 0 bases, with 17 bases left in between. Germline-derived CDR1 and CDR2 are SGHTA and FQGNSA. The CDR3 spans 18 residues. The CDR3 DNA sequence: TGTGCCAGCAGCCTCAGGACATCGTACCCCTCTGGGGCCAACGTCCTGACTTTC. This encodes CASSLRTSYPSGANVLTF.

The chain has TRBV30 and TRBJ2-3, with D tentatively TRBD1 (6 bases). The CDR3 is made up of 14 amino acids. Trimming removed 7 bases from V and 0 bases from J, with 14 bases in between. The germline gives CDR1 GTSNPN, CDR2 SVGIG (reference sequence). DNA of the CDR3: TGTGCCTTTAACAGGGCCATTAGCACAGATACGCAGTATTTT. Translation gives CAFNRAISTDTQYF. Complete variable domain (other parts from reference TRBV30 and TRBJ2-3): SQTIHQWPATLVQPVGSPLSLECTVEGTSNPNLYWYRQAAGRGLQLLFYSVGIGQISSEVPQNLSASRPQDRQFILSSKKLLLSDSGFYLCAFNRAISTDTQYFGPGTRLTVL.

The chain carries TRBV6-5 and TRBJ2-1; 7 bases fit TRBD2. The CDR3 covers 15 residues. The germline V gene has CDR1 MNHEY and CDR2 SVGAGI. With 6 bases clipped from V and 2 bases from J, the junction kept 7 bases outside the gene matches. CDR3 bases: TGTGCCAGCAGGGGACGGGGGAGGGCCTACAATGAGCAGTTCTTC. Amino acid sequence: CASRGRGRAYNEQFF.

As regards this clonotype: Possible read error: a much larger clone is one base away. CDR3 residues: CSAGAWREQNIQYF. The CDR3 DNA follows: TGCAGTGCCGGGGCTTGGCGGGAGCAAAACATTCAGTACTTC. The rearrangement joins TRBV20-1 to TRBJ2-4, with TRBD2 identical over 7 bases. Germline values: CDR1 DFQATT, CDR2 SNEGSKA (reference sequence). J gave up 5 bases and V 6 bases, and 10 bases lay outside the gene matches. This CDR3 contains 14 residues.

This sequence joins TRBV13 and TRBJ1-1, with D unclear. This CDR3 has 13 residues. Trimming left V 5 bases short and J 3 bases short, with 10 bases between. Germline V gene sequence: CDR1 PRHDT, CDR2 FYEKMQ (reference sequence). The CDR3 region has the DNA TGTGCCAGCAGCGCCCCAGTTGACACTGAAGCTTTCTTT. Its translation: CASSAPVDTEAFF.

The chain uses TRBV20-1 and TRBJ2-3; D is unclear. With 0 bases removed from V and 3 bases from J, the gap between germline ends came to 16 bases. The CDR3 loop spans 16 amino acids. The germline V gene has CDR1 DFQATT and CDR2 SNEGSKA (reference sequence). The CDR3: CSARDSLRWNTDTQYF. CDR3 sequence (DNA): TGCAGTGCTAGAGATTCGTTGAGGTGGAATACAGATACGCAGTATTTT.

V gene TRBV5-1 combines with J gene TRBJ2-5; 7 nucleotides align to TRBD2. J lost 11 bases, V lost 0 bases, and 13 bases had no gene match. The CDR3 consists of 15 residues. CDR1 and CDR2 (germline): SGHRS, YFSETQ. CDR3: CASSLATLAYNEQYF. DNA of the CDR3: TGCGCCAGCAGCTTGGCCACACTAGCGTACAATGAGCAGTACTTC.

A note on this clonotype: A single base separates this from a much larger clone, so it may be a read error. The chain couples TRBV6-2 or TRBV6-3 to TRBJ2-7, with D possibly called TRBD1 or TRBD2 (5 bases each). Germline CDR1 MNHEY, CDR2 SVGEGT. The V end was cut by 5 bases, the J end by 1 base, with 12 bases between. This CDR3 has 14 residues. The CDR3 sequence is CASSDRGRSYEQYF. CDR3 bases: TGTGCCAGCAGTGACCGGGGCAGATCCTACGAGCAGTACTTC.

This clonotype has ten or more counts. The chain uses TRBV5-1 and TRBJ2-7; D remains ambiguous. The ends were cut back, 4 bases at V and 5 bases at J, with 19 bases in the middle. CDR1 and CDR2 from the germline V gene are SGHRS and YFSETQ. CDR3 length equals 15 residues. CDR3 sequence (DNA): TGCGCCAGCAGCCCCATAGGAATAGCAGCCCACGAGCAGTACTTC. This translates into CASSPIGIAAHEQYF.

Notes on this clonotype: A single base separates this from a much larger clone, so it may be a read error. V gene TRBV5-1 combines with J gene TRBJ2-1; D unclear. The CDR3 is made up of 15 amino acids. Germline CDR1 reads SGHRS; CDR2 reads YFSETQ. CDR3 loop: CASTLDGDAYNEQFF. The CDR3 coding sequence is TGCGCCAGCACCTTGGATGGGGATGCCTACAATGAGCAGTTCTTC.

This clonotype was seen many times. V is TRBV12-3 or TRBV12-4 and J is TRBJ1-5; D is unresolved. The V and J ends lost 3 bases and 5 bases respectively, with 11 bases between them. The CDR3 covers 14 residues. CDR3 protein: CASSLNPTYQPQHF. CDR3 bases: TGTGCCAGCAGTTTGAACCCGACTTATCAGCCCCAGCATTTT.

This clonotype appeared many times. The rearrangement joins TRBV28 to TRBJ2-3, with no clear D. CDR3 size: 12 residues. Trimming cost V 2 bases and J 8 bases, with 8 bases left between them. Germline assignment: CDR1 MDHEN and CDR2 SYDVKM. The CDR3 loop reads CASSLGEGTQYF. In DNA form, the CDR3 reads TGTGCCAGCAGTTTAGGGGAAGGTACGCAGTATTTT.

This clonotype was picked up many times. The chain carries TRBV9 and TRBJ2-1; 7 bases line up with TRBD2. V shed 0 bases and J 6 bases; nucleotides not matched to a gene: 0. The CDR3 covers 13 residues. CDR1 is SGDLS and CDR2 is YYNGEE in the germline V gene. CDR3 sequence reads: CASSVGGGNEQFF. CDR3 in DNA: TGTGCCAGCAGCGTAGGGGGGGGCAATGAGCAGTTCTTC.

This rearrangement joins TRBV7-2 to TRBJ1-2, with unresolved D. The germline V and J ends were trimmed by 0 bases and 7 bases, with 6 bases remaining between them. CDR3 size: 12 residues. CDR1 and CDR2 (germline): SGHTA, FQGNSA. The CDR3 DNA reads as TGTGCCAGCAGCTTAGCCGGGATTGGCTACACCTTC. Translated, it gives CASSLAGIGYTF.

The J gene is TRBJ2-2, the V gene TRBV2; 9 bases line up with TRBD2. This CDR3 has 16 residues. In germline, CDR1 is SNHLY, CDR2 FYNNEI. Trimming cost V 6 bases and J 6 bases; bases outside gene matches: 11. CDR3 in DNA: TGTGCCAGCAGAGTAGGACTAGCGTTGGCGGCCGGGGAGCTGTTTTTT. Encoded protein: CASRVGLALAAGELFF.

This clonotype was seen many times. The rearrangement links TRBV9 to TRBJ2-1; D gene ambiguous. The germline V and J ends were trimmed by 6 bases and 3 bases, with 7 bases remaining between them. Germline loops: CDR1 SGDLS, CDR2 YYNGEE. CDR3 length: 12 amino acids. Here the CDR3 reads CASTGNYNEQFF. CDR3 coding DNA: TGTGCCAGCACCGGAAACTACAATGAGCAGTTCTTC.

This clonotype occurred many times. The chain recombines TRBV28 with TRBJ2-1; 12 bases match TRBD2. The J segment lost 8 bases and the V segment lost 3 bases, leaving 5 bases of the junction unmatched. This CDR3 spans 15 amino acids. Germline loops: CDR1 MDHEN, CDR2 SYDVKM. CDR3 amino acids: CASSFLAGGLHEQFF. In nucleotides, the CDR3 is TGTGCCAGCAGTTTCCTAGCGGGAGGGCTCCATGAGCAGTTCTTC.

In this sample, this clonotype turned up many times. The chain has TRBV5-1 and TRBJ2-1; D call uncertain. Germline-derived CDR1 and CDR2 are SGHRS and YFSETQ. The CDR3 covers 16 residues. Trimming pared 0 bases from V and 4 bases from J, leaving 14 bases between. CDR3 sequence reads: CASSLGGGERYNEQFF. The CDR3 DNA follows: TGCGCCAGCAGCTTGGGCGGCGGTGAGAGGTACAATGAGCAGTTCTTC. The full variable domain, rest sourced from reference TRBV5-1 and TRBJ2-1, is KAGVTQTPRYLIKTRGQQVTLSCSPISGHRSVSWYQQTPGQGLQFLFEYFSETQRNKGNFPGRFSGRQFSNSRSEMNVSTLELGDSALYLCASSLGGGERYNEQFFGPGTRLTVL.

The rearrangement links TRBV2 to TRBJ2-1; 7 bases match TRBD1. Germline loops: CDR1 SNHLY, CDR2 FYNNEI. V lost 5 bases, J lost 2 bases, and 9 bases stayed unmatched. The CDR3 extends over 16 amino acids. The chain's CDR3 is CASSSSGTEPYNEQFF. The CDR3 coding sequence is TGTGCCAGCAGTTCCTCAGGGACAGAACCCTACAATGAGCAGTTCTTC.

CDR3 in amino acids: CASSDRVLETQYF. CDR3 in DNA: TGTGCCAGCAGTGACAGGGTTTTGGAGACCCAGTACTTC. The gene calls are TRBV6-6 and TRBJ2-5; 7 positions agree with TRBD1. Unmatched junction bases numbered 5, after V lost 5 bases and J lost 5 bases. The CDR3 is made up of 13 amino acids. Germline V gene lookup returns CDR1 MNHNY and CDR2 SVGAGI (reference sequence).

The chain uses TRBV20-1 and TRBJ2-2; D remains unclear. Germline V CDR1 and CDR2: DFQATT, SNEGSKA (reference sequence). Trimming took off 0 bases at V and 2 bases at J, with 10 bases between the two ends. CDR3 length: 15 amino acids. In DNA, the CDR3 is TGCAGTGCTAGAGATGCCAGAAAAAACACCGGGGAGCTGTTTTTT. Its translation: CSARDARKNTGELFF.

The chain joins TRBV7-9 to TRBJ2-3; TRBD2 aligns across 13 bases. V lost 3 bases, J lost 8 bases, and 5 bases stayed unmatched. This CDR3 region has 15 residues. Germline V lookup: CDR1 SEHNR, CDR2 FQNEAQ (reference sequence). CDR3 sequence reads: CASSLTSGRPGTQYF. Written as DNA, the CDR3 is TGTGCCAGCAGCTTGACTAGCGGGAGGCCGGGTACGCAGTATTTT.